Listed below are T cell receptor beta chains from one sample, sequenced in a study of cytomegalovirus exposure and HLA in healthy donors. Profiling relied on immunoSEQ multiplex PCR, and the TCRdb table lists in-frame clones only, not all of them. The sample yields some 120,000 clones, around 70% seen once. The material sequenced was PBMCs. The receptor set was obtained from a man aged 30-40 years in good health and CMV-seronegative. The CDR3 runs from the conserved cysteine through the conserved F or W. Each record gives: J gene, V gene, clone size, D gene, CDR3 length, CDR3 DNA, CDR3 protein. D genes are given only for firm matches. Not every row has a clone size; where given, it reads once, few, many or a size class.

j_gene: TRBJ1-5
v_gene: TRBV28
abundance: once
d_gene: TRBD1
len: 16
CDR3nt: TGTGCCAGCAGTGACAGGGTTCATTATAGCAATCAGCCCCAGCATTTT
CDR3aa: CASSDRVHYSNQPQHF

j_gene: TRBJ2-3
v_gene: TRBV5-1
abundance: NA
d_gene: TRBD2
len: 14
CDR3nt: TGCGCCAGCAGCCCATGGACTAGTACAGATACGCAGTATTTT
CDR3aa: CASSPWTSTDTQYF

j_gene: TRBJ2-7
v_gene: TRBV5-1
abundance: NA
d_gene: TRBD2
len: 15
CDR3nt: TGCGCCAGCAGCTTGGCGTCGGGGGGGCATGACGAGCAGTACTTC
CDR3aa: CASSLASGGHDEQYF

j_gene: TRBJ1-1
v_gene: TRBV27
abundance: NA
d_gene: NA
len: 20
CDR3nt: TGTGCCAGCAGTTTATCATTCGCGGCTTTCTGGAGCGCGGCAATGGCCGAAGCTTTCTTT
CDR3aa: CASSLSFAAFWSAAMAEAFF

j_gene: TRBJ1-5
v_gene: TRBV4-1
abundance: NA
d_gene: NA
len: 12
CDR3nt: TGCGCCAGCAGCCAGGGGGCCCAGCCCCAGCATTTT
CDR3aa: CASSQGAQPQHF

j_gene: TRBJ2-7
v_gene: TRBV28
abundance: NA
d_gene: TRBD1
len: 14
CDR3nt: TGTGCCAGCAGCCTCGGGACAGGCCTATACGAGCAGTACTTC
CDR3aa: CASSLGTGLYEQYF

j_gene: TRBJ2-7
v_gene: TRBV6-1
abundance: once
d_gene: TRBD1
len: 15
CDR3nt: TGTGCCAGCAGTGTTTCCGGGACAGGGGTATACGAGCAGTACTTC
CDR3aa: CASSVSGTGVYEQYF

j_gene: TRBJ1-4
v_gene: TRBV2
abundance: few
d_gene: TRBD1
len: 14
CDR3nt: TGTGCCAGCACCGGACAGGGTGTGGATGAAAAACTGTTTTTT
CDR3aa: CASTGQGVDEKLFF

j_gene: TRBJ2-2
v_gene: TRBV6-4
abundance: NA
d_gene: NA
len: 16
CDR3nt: TGTGCCAGCAGTGACGTGCCTAGCGCAAACACCGGGGAGCTGTTTTTT
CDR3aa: CASSDVPSANTGELFF

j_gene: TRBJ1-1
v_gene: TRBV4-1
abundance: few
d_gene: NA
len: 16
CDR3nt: TGCGCCAGCAGCTCTGGGTCAGGGCTGGGGAACACTGAAGCTTTCTTT
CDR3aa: CASSSGSGLGNTEAFF

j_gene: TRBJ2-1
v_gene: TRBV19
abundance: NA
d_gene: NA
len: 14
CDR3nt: TGTGCCAGTAGTCTGATGGGCAGTAACAATGAGCAGTTCTTC
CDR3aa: CASSLMGSNNEQFF

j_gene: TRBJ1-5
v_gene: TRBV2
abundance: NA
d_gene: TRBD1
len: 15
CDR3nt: TGTGCCAGCAGTGAAGGGACAGGCTTACGTTTCGTTCCGCATTTT
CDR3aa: CASSEGTGLRFVPHF

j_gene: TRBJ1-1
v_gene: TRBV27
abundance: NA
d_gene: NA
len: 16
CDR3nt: TGTGCCAGCAGTCCCCGACGGGGTTACATGAACACTGAAGCTTTCTTT
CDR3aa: CASSPRRGYMNTEAFF

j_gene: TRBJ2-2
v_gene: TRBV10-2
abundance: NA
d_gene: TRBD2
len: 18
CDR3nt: TGCGCCAGCAGTGAGTCGCGTATTAGCGGGAGGTCCACCGGGGAGCTGTTTTTT
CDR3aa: CASSESRISGRSTGELFF

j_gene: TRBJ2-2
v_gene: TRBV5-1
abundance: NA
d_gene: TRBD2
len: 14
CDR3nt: TGCGCCAGCAATAGCGGGGGGTTCACCGGGGAGCTGTTTTTT
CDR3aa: CASNSGGFTGELFF

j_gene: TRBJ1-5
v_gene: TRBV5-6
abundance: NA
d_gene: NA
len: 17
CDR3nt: TGTGCCAGCAGCTCAACCGCCCGGGGTGGGCGCAATCAGCCCCAGCATTTT
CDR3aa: CASSSTARGGRNQPQHF

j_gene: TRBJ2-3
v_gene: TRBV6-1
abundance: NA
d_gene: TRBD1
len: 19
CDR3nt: TGTGCCAGCAGTGAAGAGGGAGACAGGGCGGTTTATGGCACAGATACGCAGTATTTT
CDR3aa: CASSEEGDRAVYGTDTQYF

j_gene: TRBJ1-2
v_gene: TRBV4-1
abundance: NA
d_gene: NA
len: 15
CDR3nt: TGCGCCAGCAGCCAGGGTACAGGTGATAACTATGGCTACACCTTC
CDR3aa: CASSQGTGDNYGYTF

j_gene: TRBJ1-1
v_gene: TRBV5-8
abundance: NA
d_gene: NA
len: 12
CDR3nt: TGTGCCAGCAGCTTGGGGACAATAGAAGCTTTCTTT
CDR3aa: CASSLGTIEAFF

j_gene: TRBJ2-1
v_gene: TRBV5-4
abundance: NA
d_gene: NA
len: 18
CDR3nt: TGTGCCAGCAGCTTAAGGGTTTCAGGGGGGAGCTCCTACAATGAGCAGTTCTTC
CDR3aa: CASSLRVSGGSSYNEQFF

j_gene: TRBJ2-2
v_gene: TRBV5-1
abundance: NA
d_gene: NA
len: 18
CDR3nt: TGCGCCAGCAGCTTGGCTTCAGCTACACCAACGGGGACCGGGGAGCTGTTTTTT
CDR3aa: CASSLASATPTGTGELFF

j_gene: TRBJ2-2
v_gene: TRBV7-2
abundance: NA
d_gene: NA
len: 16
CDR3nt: TGTGCCAGCAGCTTAGGAGTCAGTCGGCAGGCCGGGGAGCTGTTTTTT
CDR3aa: CASSLGVSRQAGELFF

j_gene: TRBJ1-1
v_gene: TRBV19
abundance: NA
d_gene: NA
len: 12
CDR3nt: TGTGCCAGTAGTTATCTGAACACTGAAGCTTTCTTT
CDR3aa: CASSYLNTEAFF